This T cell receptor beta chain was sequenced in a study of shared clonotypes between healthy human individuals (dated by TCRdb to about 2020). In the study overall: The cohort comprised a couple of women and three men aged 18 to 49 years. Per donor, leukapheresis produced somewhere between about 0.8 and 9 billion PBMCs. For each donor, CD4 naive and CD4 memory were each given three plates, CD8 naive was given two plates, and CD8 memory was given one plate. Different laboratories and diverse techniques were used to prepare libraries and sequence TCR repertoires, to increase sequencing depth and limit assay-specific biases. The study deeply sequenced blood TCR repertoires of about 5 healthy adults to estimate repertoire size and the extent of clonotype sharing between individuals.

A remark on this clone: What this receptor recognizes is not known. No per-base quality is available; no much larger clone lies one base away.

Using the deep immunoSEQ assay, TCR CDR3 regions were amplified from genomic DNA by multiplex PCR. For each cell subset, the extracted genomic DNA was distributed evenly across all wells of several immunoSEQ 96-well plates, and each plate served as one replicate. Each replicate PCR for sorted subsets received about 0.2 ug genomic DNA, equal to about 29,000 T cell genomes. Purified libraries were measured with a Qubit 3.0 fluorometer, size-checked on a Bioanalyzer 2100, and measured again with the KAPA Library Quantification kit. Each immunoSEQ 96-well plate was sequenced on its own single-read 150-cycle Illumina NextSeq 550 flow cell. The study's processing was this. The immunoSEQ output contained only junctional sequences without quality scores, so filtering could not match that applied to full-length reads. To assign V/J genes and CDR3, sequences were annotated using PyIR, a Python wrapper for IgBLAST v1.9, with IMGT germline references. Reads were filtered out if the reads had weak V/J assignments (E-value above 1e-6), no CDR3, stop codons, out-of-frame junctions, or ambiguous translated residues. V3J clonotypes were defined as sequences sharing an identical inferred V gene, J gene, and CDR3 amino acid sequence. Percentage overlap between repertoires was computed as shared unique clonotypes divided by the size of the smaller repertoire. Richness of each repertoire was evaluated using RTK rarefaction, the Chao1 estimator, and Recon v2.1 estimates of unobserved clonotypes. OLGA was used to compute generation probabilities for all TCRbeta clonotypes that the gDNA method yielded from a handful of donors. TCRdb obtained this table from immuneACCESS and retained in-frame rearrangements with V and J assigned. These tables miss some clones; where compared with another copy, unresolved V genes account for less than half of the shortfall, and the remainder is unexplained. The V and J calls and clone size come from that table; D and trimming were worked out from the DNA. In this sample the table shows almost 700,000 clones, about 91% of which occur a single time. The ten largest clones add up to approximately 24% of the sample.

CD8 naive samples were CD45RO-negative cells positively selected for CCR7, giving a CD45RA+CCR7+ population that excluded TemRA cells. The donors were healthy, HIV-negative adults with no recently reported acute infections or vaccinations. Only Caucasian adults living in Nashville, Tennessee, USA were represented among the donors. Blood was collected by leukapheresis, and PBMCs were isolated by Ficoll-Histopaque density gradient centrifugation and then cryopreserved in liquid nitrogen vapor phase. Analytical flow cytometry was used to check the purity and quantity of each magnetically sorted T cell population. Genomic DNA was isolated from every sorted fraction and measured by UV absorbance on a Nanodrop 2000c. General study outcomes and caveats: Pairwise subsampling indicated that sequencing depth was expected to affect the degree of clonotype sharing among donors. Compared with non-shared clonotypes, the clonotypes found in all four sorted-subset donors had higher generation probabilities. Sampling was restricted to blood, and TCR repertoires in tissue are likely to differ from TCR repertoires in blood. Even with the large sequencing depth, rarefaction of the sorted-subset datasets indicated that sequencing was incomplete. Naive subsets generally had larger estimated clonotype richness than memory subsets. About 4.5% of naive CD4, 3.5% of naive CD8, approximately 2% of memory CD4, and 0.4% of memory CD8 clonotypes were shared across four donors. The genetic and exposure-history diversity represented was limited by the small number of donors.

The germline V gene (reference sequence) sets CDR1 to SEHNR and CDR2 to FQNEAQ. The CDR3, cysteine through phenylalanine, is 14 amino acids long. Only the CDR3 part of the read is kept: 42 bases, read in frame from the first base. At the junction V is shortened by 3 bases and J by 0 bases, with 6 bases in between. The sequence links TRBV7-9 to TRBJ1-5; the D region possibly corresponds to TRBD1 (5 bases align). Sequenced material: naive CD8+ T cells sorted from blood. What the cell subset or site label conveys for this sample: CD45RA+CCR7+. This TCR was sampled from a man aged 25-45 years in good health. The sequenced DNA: TGTGCCAGCAGCTTGGGGGATAGCAATCAGCCCCAGCATTTT. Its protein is CASSLGDSNQPQHF.